This T cell receptor beta chain was sequenced for a study of T cell repertoires in cytomegalovirus infection. As for the study in general: Recently identified HLA-C-restricted CMV epitopes were among the peptides used. The public TCR beta signatures pointed to both CMV infection and matching HLA type. Overall study results and limits: Dominating the ex vivo response were HLA-C-restricted CMV-specific TCR beta clonotypes.

TCRdb used MiXCR to reprocess the reads, holding one entry per CDR3 protein. The sample lists fewer than 1,000,000 distinct CDR3 sequences, about a third occurring once. Note on this clonotype: The antigen is unknown.

Germline assignment: CDR1 LGHDT and CDR2 YNNKEL (reference sequence). This CDR3 is built from 16 residues. V gave up 1 base and J gave up 0 bases, with 9 bases separating them. The rearrangement links TRBV3-1 to TRBJ2-2; D is ambiguous. The sequencing used cultured CD8+ T cells from PBMCs, collected from culture after CMV antigen stimulation. The clonotype was recovered from a human donor in good health (CMV status not recorded). Some clones in this sample may be carry-over from other donors' samples. The CDR3 loop is CASSQARQTNTGELFF. The CDR3 DNA sequence: TGTGCCAGCAGCCAAGCGAGGCAAACGAACACCGGGGAGCTGTTTTTT.